One sample yielded the 5 T cell receptor beta chains listed below, sequenced in a study of CD8+CD57+ T cells in acquired aplastic anemia. Profiling of TCR beta VDJ combinations and CDR3 sequences used genomic DNA as template. TCRdb passed the reads through MiXCR, listing each CDR3 protein once. The profile covers over 100,000 distinct CDR3 sequences, with around 41% appearing a single time and 7.5% to 9.5% taken by the ten largest. What was sequenced was sorted CD4+, CD8+, or CD8+CD57+ T cells (not recorded which) from PBMCs. The source is a human donor in good health, serving as a control.

The J gene is TRBJ2-1, the V gene TRBV24-1, with 9 nucleotides matching TRBD2. Germline V gene lookup returns CDR1 KGHDR and CDR2 SFDVKD. This CDR3 has 16 amino acids. V gave up 2 bases and J gave up 2 bases; unmatched junction bases: 3. CDR3 coding DNA: TGTGCCACCAGTGATTATAGCGGGAGTACCTACAATGAGCAGTTCTTC. This sequence encodes CATSDYSGSTYNEQFF.

This clonotype was counted at least ten times. This chain links TRBV19 with TRBJ1-5, with D hard to call. Germline lookup yields CDR1 LNHDA and CDR2 SQIVND (reference sequence). V shed 7 bases and J shed 5 bases, with 15 bases lying between them. The CDR3 spans 14 residues. CDR3 DNA: TGTGCCAGTACAAGACCTGGGAGGGATCAGCCCCAGCATTTT. Translated: CASTRPGRDQPQHF. Drawing the rest from reference TRBV19 and TRBJ1-5, the complete variable domain is DGGITQSPKYLFRKEGQNVTLSCEQNLNHDAMYWYRQDPGQGLRLIYYSQIVNDFQKGDIAEGYSVSREKKESFPLTVTSAQKNPTAFYLCASTRPGRDQPQHFGDGTRLSIL.

This clonotype was recorded many times. The chain combines TRBV5-4 with TRBJ1-6, with D unclear. The V end lost 1 base, the J end lost 6 bases, and 11 bases lay between the germline ends. Germline CDR1 and CDR2: SGHNT and YYREEE (reference sequence). The CDR3 contains 15 residues. CDR3 region: CASSLQGRSNSPLHF. CDR3 in DNA: TGTGCCAGCAGCTTGCAAGGGCGGAGTAATTCACCCCTCCACTTT.

This clonotype was detected many times. The rearrangement uses TRBV12-3 or TRBV12-4 and TRBJ2-7; no definite D call. Deletions cut 3 bases from V and 6 bases from J, with 15 bases between. There are 14 residues in the CDR3. CDR3 loop: CASSFQSNLGEQYF. The CDR3 DNA sequence: TGTGCCAGCAGTTTTCAGTCGAATTTAGGCGAGCAGTACTTC.

This clonotype was counted at least ten times. The chain is built from TRBV20-1 and TRBJ1-1, with D uncertain. V shed 0 bases and J shed 4 bases, with 12 bases lying between them. Germline values: CDR1 DFQATT, CDR2 SNEGSKA (reference sequence). The CDR3 sequence is 14 residues long. The CDR3 region has the DNA TGCAGTGCTAGAGATTATTTAGGAGGCACTGAAGCTTTCTTT. It encodes CSARDYLGGTEAFF.